This is a list of T cell receptor beta chains from one sample in a study of identical twins. TCRdb re-derived calls from the 5' RACE reads in MiXCR, one entry per CDR3 protein. Counted here are some 600,000 distinct CDR3 sequences, 7.1% occurring once; the ten biggest clones make up over 1.5%. These data are also associated with another study on yellow fever vaccine responses in identical twins.

The specimen sequenced was PBMCs. These receptors originate from a young woman in good health. Both conserved end residues are part of each CDR3. Fields, in order: D gene, clone size, J gene, V gene, CDR3 protein, CDR3 DNA. The D gene is left open where the match is weak. Clone sizes are given selectively: once, few, many, or a class where the clone is expanded.

d_gene: -
abundance: -
j_gene: TRBJ1-3
v_gene: TRBV2
CDR3aa: CASSELGSGNTIYF
CDR3nt: TGTGCCAGCAGTGAGTTAGGCTCTGGAAACACCATATATTTT

d_gene: -
abundance: -
j_gene: TRBJ2-2
v_gene: TRBV25-1
CDR3aa: CASSEPGQLTGELFF
CDR3nt: TGTGCCAGCAGTGAACCCGGACAGCTCACCGGGGAGCTGTTTTTT

d_gene: -
abundance: few
j_gene: TRBJ2-3
v_gene: TRBV4-1
CDR3aa: CASSQDRYMGATDTQYF
CDR3nt: TGCGCCAGCAGCCAAGATCGTTACATGGGGGCCACAGATACGCAGTATTTT

d_gene: -
abundance: many
j_gene: TRBJ1-3
v_gene: TRBV12-3/TRBV12-4
CDR3aa: CASSLGTASGNTIYF
CDR3nt: TGTGCCAGCAGTTTGGGAACAGCCTCTGGAAACACCATATATTTT

d_gene: -
abundance: many
j_gene: TRBJ2-6
v_gene: TRBV4-2
CDR3aa: CASSQEAVGIGGANVLTF
CDR3nt: TGTGCCAGCAGCCAAGAAGCGGTGGGGATAGGTGGGGCCAACGTCCTGACTTTC

d_gene: TRBD1
abundance: -
j_gene: TRBJ1-5
v_gene: TRBV28
CDR3aa: CASTGTVNQPQHF
CDR3nt: TGTGCCAGCACTGGGACAGTCAATCAGCCCCAGCATTTT

d_gene: TRBD2
abundance: -
j_gene: TRBJ2-3
v_gene: TRBV24-1
CDR3aa: CATSDALLAGATTDTQYF
CDR3nt: TGTGCCACCAGTGATGCCCTACTAGCGGGGGCCACCACAGATACGCAGTATTTT

d_gene: -
abundance: many
j_gene: TRBJ1-1
v_gene: TRBV6-2/TRBV6-3
CDR3aa: CASSYLQKADTEAFF
CDR3nt: TGTGCCAGCAGTTACCTGCAGAAAGCGGACACTGAAGCTTTCTTT

d_gene: TRBD2
abundance: many
j_gene: TRBJ2-1
v_gene: TRBV12-3/TRBV12-4
CDR3aa: CASKDGLAGNNEQFF
CDR3nt: TGTGCCAGCAAGGACGGACTAGCGGGTAACAATGAGCAGTTCTTC

d_gene: TRBD1
abundance: many
j_gene: TRBJ2-1
v_gene: TRBV10-3
CDR3aa: CAASGTGVSNEQFF
CDR3nt: TGTGCCGCATCAGGGACAGGGGTTAGCAATGAGCAGTTCTTC

d_gene: -
abundance: many
j_gene: TRBJ1-5
v_gene: TRBV15
CDR3aa: CATSREGNQPQHF
CDR3nt: TGTGCCACCAGCAGAGAGGGCAATCAGCCCCAGCATTTT

d_gene: -
abundance: few
j_gene: TRBJ2-2
v_gene: TRBV9
CDR3aa: CASSTHSTGELFF
CDR3nt: TGTGCCAGCAGCACCCACAGCACCGGGGAGCTGTTTTTT

d_gene: TRBD2
abundance: -
j_gene: TRBJ2-3
v_gene: TRBV20-1
CDR3aa: CSARDWDYLTDTQYF
CDR3nt: TGCAGTGCTAGAGATTGGGACTACCTTACGGATACGCAGTATTTT

d_gene: -
abundance: -
j_gene: TRBJ2-4
v_gene: TRBV2
CDR3aa: CASRPPGGPGGGNIQYF
CDR3nt: TGTGCCAGCAGGCCCCCTGGCGGACCGGGCGGAGGTAACATTCAGTACTTC

d_gene: TRBD2
abundance: few
j_gene: TRBJ2-7
v_gene: TRBV7-7
CDR3aa: CASSSPGTTPYEQYF
CDR3nt: TGTGCCAGCAGCTCGCCCGGGACTACACCTTACGAGCAGTACTTC

d_gene: TRBD1
abundance: -
j_gene: TRBJ2-4
v_gene: TRBV29-1
CDR3aa: CSGHRGNIQYF
CDR3nt: TGCAGCGGTCACAGGGGAAACATTCAGTACTTC

d_gene: -
abundance: few
j_gene: TRBJ2-2
v_gene: TRBV9
CDR3aa: CASSSSGTKNTGELFF
CDR3nt: TGTGCCAGCAGCTCAAGCGGGACAAAGAACACCGGGGAGCTGTTTTTT

d_gene: TRBD2
abundance: -
j_gene: TRBJ2-7
v_gene: TRBV4-1
CDR3aa: CASNQGSGSIGYEQYF
CDR3nt: TGCGCCAGCAACCAAGGTAGCGGGAGTATAGGATACGAGCAGTACTTC

d_gene: TRBD1
abundance: few
j_gene: TRBJ2-1
v_gene: TRBV6-4
CDR3aa: CASRRDSWSSYNEQFF
CDR3nt: TGTGCCAGCAGACGGGACAGCTGGAGCTCCTACAATGAGCAGTTCTTC

d_gene: -
abundance: -
j_gene: TRBJ2-2
v_gene: TRBV28
CDR3aa: CASSFLSPANTGELFF
CDR3nt: TGTGCCAGCAGTTTCTTAAGCCCCGCGAACACCGGGGAGCTGTTTTTT

d_gene: -
abundance: -
j_gene: TRBJ1-1
v_gene: TRBV3-1
CDR3aa: CASSPFHAHDTEAFF
CDR3nt: TGTGCCAGCAGCCCATTCCATGCCCACGACACTGAAGCTTTCTTT

d_gene: TRBD2
abundance: -
j_gene: TRBJ2-1
v_gene: TRBV7-9
CDR3aa: CASSLSGLAGGSEQFF
CDR3nt: TGTGCCAGCAGCTTATCGGGACTAGCGGGAGGAAGTGAGCAGTTCTTC

d_gene: TRBD2
abundance: few
j_gene: TRBJ2-2
v_gene: TRBV7-2
CDR3aa: CASSFHSPSSGASLINTGELFF
CDR3nt: TGTGCCAGCAGCTTCCACTCCCCCTCTAGCGGGGCCTCTCTCATAAACACCGGGGAGCTGTTTTTT

d_gene: -
abundance: many
j_gene: TRBJ1-4
v_gene: TRBV12-3/TRBV12-4
CDR3aa: CASSSMGGFREKLFF
CDR3nt: TGTGCCAGCAGTTCCATGGGAGGGTTTCGGGAAAAACTGTTTTTT

d_gene: TRBD1
abundance: -
j_gene: TRBJ2-1
v_gene: TRBV3-1
CDR3aa: CATGPGTASYNEQFF
CDR3nt: TGTGCCACTGGACCCGGGACAGCGTCCTACAATGAGCAGTTCTTC

d_gene: TRBD1
abundance: many
j_gene: TRBJ2-1
v_gene: TRBV29-1
CDR3aa: CSVEAPGQGKVLREQFF
CDR3nt: TGCAGCGTTGAAGCGCCGGGACAGGGAAAGGTATTGCGCGAGCAGTTCTTC

d_gene: -
abundance: few
j_gene: TRBJ1-1
v_gene: TRBV3-1
CDR3aa: CASSQDEGAEAFF
CDR3nt: TGTGCCAGCAGCCAAGATGAGGGAGCCGAAGCTTTCTTT

d_gene: -
abundance: few
j_gene: TRBJ2-1
v_gene: TRBV12-3/TRBV12-4
CDR3aa: CASSFSHLERAYNEQFF
CDR3nt: TGTGCCAGCAGTTTCTCCCACCTGGAACGCGCCTACAATGAGCAGTTCTTC